Below, one T cell receptor beta chain is given with its context. The germline CDR1 and CDR2 sequences are SGHTA and FQGTGA. Between the trimmed V and J ends, which lost 2 bases and 4 bases, there was a span of 9 bases. The CDR3 is 14 residues long. Excluded were patients having autoimmune disease history or systemic immunosuppression. The data are from a study of OX40 agonist ivuxolimab in advanced cancers. At the level of the study: Every 2 weeks, ivuxolimab was infused into the patients intravenously at between 0.01 and 10 mg/kg.

Repertoires were generated with immunoSEQ multiplex PCR, while TCRdb's copy carries only in-frame clones and drops some. The sample yields about 68,000 clones, roughly nine tenths seen once. The material was CD4+ or CD8+ T cells sorted from blood, obtained in a trial of the OX40 agonist ivuxolimab. The sequence came from an adult with an advanced solid tumor such as melanoma, head and neck, liver or kidney cancer. V usage is TRBV7-3 and J usage is TRBJ2-1; D gene unclear. The CDR3 spells CASSLSGGYNEQFF. The CDR3 DNA sequence: TGTGCCAGCAGCTTATCTGGCGGTTACAATGAGCAGTTCTTC. Full variable domain (rest looked up from reference TRBV7-3 and TRBJ2-1): GAGVSQTPSNKVTEKGKYVELRCDPISGHTALYWYRQSLGQGPEFLIYFQGTGAADDSGLPNDRFFAVRPEGSVSTLKIQRTERGDSAVYLCASSLSGGYNEQFFGPGTRLTVL.